This is a list of T cell receptor beta chains from one sample in a study of blood T cell repertoires in COVID-19. Sequenced by immunoSEQ multiplex PCR; TCRdb stores in-frame clones only, minus some. The sample contains some 130,000 clones, roughly 78% of which appear only once. The sequenced material came from peripheral blood. The receptors shown here come from a man in his sixties with acute or convalescent COVID-19. CDR3s include the opening cysteine and the closing phenylalanine or tryptophan. A D gene is named only where the DNA matches it firmly. Size tells how often a clone was seen (once, few, many) or the class of an expanded clone, and some rows leave it out.

TRBV2	few	TRBJ1-5	TRBD1	CASSTDRGNQPQHF	TGTGCCAGCAGCACCGACAGGGGCAATCAGCCCCAGCATTTT
TRBV14	.	TRBJ1-1	TRBD1	CASRLTGGYTEAFF	TGTGCCAGCAGGTTGACAGGGGGTTACACTGAAGCTTTCTTT
TRBV18	.	TRBJ1-2	TRBD1	CASSRGTGPNYGYTF	TGTGCCAGCTCCCGAGGGACAGGTCCTAACTATGGCTACACCTTC
TRBV20-1	few	TRBJ1-5	.	CSASSGVNQPQHF	TGCAGTGCTAGTTCAGGGGTCAATCAGCCCCAGCATTTT
TRBV27	.	TRBJ2-7	TRBD2	CASSLTGRESYEQYF	TGTGCCAGCAGTTTAACTGGGCGGGAGAGCTACGAGCAGTACTTC
TRBV10-3	few	TRBJ2-1	.	CAISLDSFNEQFF	TGTGCCATCAGTTTGGACAGTTTTAATGAGCAGTTCTTC
TRBV5-8	few	TRBJ1-5	.	CASSLYNQPQHF	TGTGCCAGCAGCTTGTACAATCAGCCCCAGCATTTT
TRBV7-9	.	TRBJ1-2	TRBD1	CASSLSSSTGQGGYTF	TGTGCCAGCAGCTTATCAAGTTCGACAGGGCAGGGTGGCTACACCTTC
TRBV10-3	once	TRBJ1-6	TRBD1	CAISGTALPSGSPLHF	TGTGCCATCTCCGGGACAGCCCTCCCTTCGGGATCACCCCTCCACTTT
TRBV9	.	TRBJ2-3	TRBD2	CASSGIAGEVTDTQYF	TGTGCCAGCAGCGGAATAGCGGGAGAGGTCACAGATACGCAGTATTTT
TRBV2	.	TRBJ2-2	.	CASRDRGNTGELFF	TGTGCCAGCAGGGATAGGGGGAACACCGGGGAGCTGTTTTTT
TRBV2	.	TRBJ2-5	TRBD2	CASTSKASGTETQYF	TGTGCCAGCACAAGTAAGGCTAGCGGGACGGAGACCCAGTACTTC
TRBV5-5	.	TRBJ2-5	.	CASSPYETQYF	TGTGCCAGCAGCCCCTATGAGACCCAGTACTTC
TRBV28	few	TRBJ1-4	TRBD1	CASSLGTGHEKLFF	TGTGCCAGCAGTTTAGGGACAGGGCATGAAAAACTGTTTTTT
TRBV11-3	.	TRBJ2-1	TRBD2	CASSLGGAGGFNEQFF	TGTGCCAGCAGCTTAGGGGGAGCGGGAGGGTTCAATGAGCAGTTCTTC